The TCR beta chain described here comes from a study of early T cells in non-severe SARS-CoV-2 infection. Study details: It was bulk RNA from unsorted whole blood that was sequenced, and the chains were unpaired.

As to this clonotype: No antigen is known for it.

V shed 4 bases and J shed 1 base, with 13 bases lying between them. Per the germline V gene, CDR1 is SGHTA and CDR2 is FQGNSA. This CDR3 is built from 15 residues. Individual cDNA molecules received unique molecular identifiers during library preparation. TCRdb called the 5' RACE reads again in MiXCR, with one record for every CDR3 protein. The repertoire has approximately 100,000 distinct CDR3 sequences, approximately 14% of them found once; the top ten carry 5% to 7%. General study points: Anti-spike CD8 responses were favored by VDJdb matching, which missed private and CD4 specificities.

The chain joins TRBV7-2 to TRBJ1-1; the D gene is possibly TRBD1 (5 bases). Sequenced sample: whole blood. This sequence was found in an adult who was a healthcare worker with PCR-confirmed SARS-CoV-2 infection or an uninfected control (not recorded which). The CDR3 sequence: CASSSTGGGNTEAFF. The CDR3 DNA follows: TGTGCCAGCAGCTCTACAGGAGGAGGGAACACTGAAGCTTTCTTT.